The 31 T cell receptor beta chains presented below share a single source sample, sequenced in a study of blood T cell repertoires in COVID-19. Method: immunoSEQ multiplex PCR; TCRdb's copy keeps in-frame clones and lacks some. The data hold around 70,000 clones, with around 86% observed a single time. Specimen: peripheral blood. The receptors stem from a human donor in a cohort sampled during active COVID-19.

The genes are TRBV20-1 and TRBJ2-1, with TRBD2 as a possible D gene (6 bases). V was pared by 3 bases and J by 4 bases, with 13 bases between. Germline-derived CDR1 and CDR2 are DFQATT and SNEGSKA (reference sequence). The CDR3 is made up of 14 amino acids. The CDR3 DNA reads TGCAGTGCTAGTCGGCGGGGACGGTACAATGAGCAGTTCTTC. Its translation is CSASRRGRYNEQFF.

DNA of the CDR3: TGTGCCAGCAGCTTAGTCGTACTACTTTACAATGAGCAGTTCTTC. Protein: CASSLVVLLYNEQFF. V is TRBV7-2 and J is TRBJ2-1; D is ambiguous. CDR1 is SGHTA, CDR2 FQGNSA, per germline. V was cut by 1 base and J by 4 bases, with 11 bases left in between. CDR3 size: 15 residues.

The chain recombines TRBV5-1 with TRBJ2-3; D may be TRBD2 (5 bases). V lost 3 bases and J 2 bases, leaving 13 bases between the germline ends. CDR1 and CDR2 from the germline V gene are SGHRS and YFSETQ. The CDR3 is made up of 15 amino acids. The CDR3 sequence is CASSSPDGNTDTQYF. CDR3 in DNA: TGCGCCAGCAGCTCGCCAGACGGGAACACAGATACGCAGTATTTT. The full variable domain, completed using reference TRBV5-1 and TRBJ2-3, is KAGVTQTPRYLIKTRGQQVTLSCSPISGHRSVSWYQQTPGQGLQFLFEYFSETQRNKGNFPGRFSGRQFSNSRSEMNVSTLELGDSALYLCASSSPDGNTDTQYFGPGTRLTVL.

The rearrangement uses TRBV2 and TRBJ2-5; 7 bases agree with TRBD1. Germline trimming cut 8 bases from V and 2 bases from J; bases unmatched to any gene: 5. This CDR3 region has 13 residues. Germline-derived CDR1 and CDR2 are SNHLY and FYNNEI. The CDR3 region is CASSRGPQETQYF. DNA of the CDR3: TGTGCCAGCTCGAGGGGGCCGCAAGAGACCCAGTACTTC. Full variable domain (outside the CDR3, taken from reference TRBV2 and TRBJ2-5): EPEVTQTPSHQVTQMGQEVILRCVPISNHLYFYWYRQILGQKVEFLVSFYNNEISEKSEIFDDQFSVERPDGSNFTLKIRSTKLEDSAMYFCASSRGPQETQYFGPGTRLLVL.

This clone has only one observation. This CDR3 is CASRVAGDGANVLTF. Written as DNA, the CDR3 is TGTGCCAGCAGGGTGGCGGGGGACGGGGCCAACGTCCTGACTTTC. The chain links TRBV27 to TRBJ2-6; TRBD2 agrees at 7 bases. V dropped 6 bases and J dropped 4; count of bases not matched to a gene: 6. The CDR3 has 15 residues. Looked up from germline, CDR1 is MNHEY and CDR2 is SMNVEV (reference sequence).

The gene calls are TRBV2 and TRBJ2-1; tentatively, D is TRBD2 (6 bases). Between the trimmed V and J ends, which lost 4 bases and 7 bases, there was a span of 11 bases. The CDR3 covers 13 residues. The germline V gene has CDR1 SNHLY and CDR2 FYNNEI. CDR3 sequence: CASSVFRENEQFF. The CDR3 nucleotides are TGTGCCAGCAGTGTTTTCCGGGAGAATGAGCAGTTCTTC.

In its sample, this clone was seen once. The V gene is TRBV3-1 (or the pseudogene TRBV3-2), the J gene TRBJ1-3, with no clear D. The CDR3 length is 15 residues. V was trimmed by 0 bases and J by 9 bases, leaving 15 bases between them. Germline CDR1 is LGHDT and CDR2 is YNNKEL (reference sequence). The CDR3 DNA follows: TGTGCCAGCAGCCAAGAAGACGCCCGGACTACCACCATATATTTT. It specifies CASSQEDARTTTIYF.

The J gene is TRBJ2-1, the V gene TRBV7-2; D is unresolved. Trimming removed 2 bases from V and 0 bases from J, with 8 bases in between. The CDR3 totals 15 residues. Germline loops: CDR1 SGHTA, CDR2 FQGNSA. DNA for the CDR3: TGTGCCAGCAGCTTAAGACTTCCCTCCTACAATGAGCAGTTCTTC. This translates into CASSLRLPSYNEQFF.

The chain couples TRBV28 to TRBJ2-5; 10 bases line up with TRBD2. The V segment lost 8 bases and the J segment 2 bases; nucleotides outside the gene matches: 8. The CDR3 runs 15 residues. Germline CDR1 reads MDHEN; CDR2 reads SYDVKM. CDR3 loop: CASRSGGSLQETQYF. Written as DNA, the CDR3 is TGTGCCAGCCGTAGCGGGGGGTCCCTTCAAGAGACCCAGTACTTC. The complete variable domain, with remaining parts taken from reference TRBV28 and TRBJ2-5, reads DVKVTQSSRYLVKRTGEKVFLECVQDMDHENMFWYRQDPGLGLRLIYFSYDVKMKEKGDIPEGYSVSREKKERFSLILESASTNQTSMYLCASRSGGSLQETQYFGPGTRLLVL.

V usage is TRBV6-5 and J usage is TRBJ1-6, with 9 bases fitting TRBD1. The CDR3 totals 16 residues. J gave up 7 bases and V 2 bases, and 6 bases lay outside the gene matches. Germline assignment: CDR1 MNHEY and CDR2 SVGAGI. In DNA, the CDR3 is TGTGCCAGCAGTTACAACCCGGGACAGGGAAATTCACCCCTCCACTTT. This sequence encodes CASSYNPGQGNSPLHF.

This chain links TRBV6-5 with TRBJ1-3; 12 positions match TRBD1. The germline V gene encodes CDR1 MNHEY and CDR2 SVGAGI. J gave up 8 bases and V 9 bases, and 11 bases lay outside the gene matches. This CDR3 spans 15 amino acids. The CDR3 coding sequence is TGTGCCAGTGGGATGGGACAGGGGGCTGGGGACACCATATATTTT. Translated: CASGMGQGAGDTIYF.

The table lists this clone with a few counts. The chain employs TRBV7-9 and TRBJ1-4; 7 nucleotides agree with TRBD1. CDR1 is SEHNR, CDR2 FQNEAQ, per germline (reference sequence). V shed 5 bases, J shed 1 base, and the junction held 4 bases outside the gene matches. This CDR3 has 15 residues. The CDR3 spells CASSQHRGTNEKLFF. The CDR3 region has the DNA TGTGCCAGCAGCCAACACAGGGGAACTAATGAAAAACTGTTTTTT.

The chain recombines TRBV15 with TRBJ2-1; tentative D call: TRBD2 (5 bases). There are 16 residues in the CDR3. Trimming cost V 4 bases and J 7 bases, with 20 bases left between them. Germline assignment: CDR1 LNHNV and CDR2 YYDKDF (reference sequence). The CDR3: CATSTAGISPGNEQFF. CDR3 DNA sequence: TGTGCCACCAGCACGGCCGGGATCTCCCCCGGGAATGAGCAGTTCTTC.

The chain is built from TRBV11-2 and TRBJ2-1; 7 bases match TRBD2. Germline assignment: CDR1 SGHAT and CDR2 FQNNGV. The CDR3 runs 14 residues. With V trimmed by 6 bases and J by 4 bases, 6 bases remained unmatched. The CDR3 DNA reads as TGTGCCAGCAGTAGGGCTAGCGGTTACAATGAGCAGTTCTTC. Amino acid sequence: CASSRASGYNEQFF.

V usage is TRBV5-1 and J usage is TRBJ2-1, with D unresolved. Germline assignment: CDR1 SGHRS and CDR2 YFSETQ. The CDR3 extends over 14 amino acids. Trimming took 0 bases from V and 3 from J, leaving 7 bases between them. The CDR3 sequence: CASSLASYYNEQFF. CDR3 bases: TGCGCCAGCAGCTTGGCTAGTTACTACAATGAGCAGTTCTTC.

The chain links TRBV6-5 to TRBJ1-2, with 8 positions matching TRBD1. Germline assignment: CDR1 MNHEY and CDR2 SVGAGI. The CDR3 runs 13 residues. V gave up 5 bases and J gave up 8 bases; unmatched junction bases: 7. CDR3 in amino acids: CASSRGQVTGYTF. Here the CDR3 DNA reads TGTGCCAGCAGTAGGGGACAGGTTACGGGCTACACCTTC.

The J gene is TRBJ2-1, the V gene TRBV24-1; D ambiguous. The CDR3 length is 15 residues. V was pared by 3 bases and J by 12 bases, with 20 bases between. Germline values: CDR1 KGHDR, CDR2 SFDVKD. The CDR3 DNA reads TGTGCCACCAGTGATCCCGTCCAGCCCGGGTCCGGGCAGTTCTTC. Translating gives CATSDPVQPGSGQFF.

This sequence joins TRBV11-2 and TRBJ2-7, with TRBD1 matching over 8 bases. Germline-derived CDR1 and CDR2 are SGHAT and FQNNGV. This CDR3 has 14 amino acids. V dropped 2 bases and J dropped 3; count of bases not matched to a gene: 3. In DNA, the CDR3 is TGTGCCAGCAGCTTATCGGACAGGGACTACGAGCAGTACTTC. Protein: CASSLSDRDYEQYF.

The chain employs TRBV5-1 and TRBJ1-4; D call uncertain. Germline values: CDR1 SGHRS, CDR2 YFSETQ. CDR3 length: 15 residues. V was pared by 0 bases and J by 7 bases, with 13 bases between. CDR3 nucleotide sequence: TGCGCCAGCAGCTTGGAGGTGGGCGTAAGTGAAAAACTGTTTTTT. This translates into CASSLEVGVSEKLFF.

V is TRBV21-1 and J is TRBJ1-1; no check of the table's D call, TRBD1, against the DNA was made. TRBV21-1 represents a pseudogene. This CDR3 is built from 16 residues. CDR3 DNA sequence: TGTGCCAGCAGCAAGCGACAGGGGATTATGAACACTGAAGCTTTCTTT. Its translation is CASSKRQGIMNTEAFF.

V and J are TRBV6-2 or TRBV6-3 and TRBJ2-5, with a possible D match to TRBD2 (5 bases). The CDR3 totals 12 residues. V was trimmed by 4 bases and J by 10 bases, leaving 13 bases between them. CDR1 and CDR2 from the germline V gene are MNHEY and SVGEGT. The CDR3 sequence is CASSLTDRDQYF. CDR3 nucleotide sequence: TGTGCCAGCAGTTTAACTGACCGGGACCAGTACTTC.

The CDR3 is CSVVSPDSSETQYF. DNA for the CDR3: TGCAGCGTTGTAAGCCCGGACAGTTCCGAGACCCAGTACTTC. This chain connects TRBV29-1 to TRBJ2-5; TRBD1 is a possible D gene (6 bases). This CDR3 is built from 14 residues. Germline values: CDR1 SQVTM, CDR2 ANQGSEA. V lost 4 bases, J lost 5 bases, and 17 bases lay in between.

The gene calls are TRBV7-6 and TRBJ1-1; no firm D call. The germline gives CDR1 SGHVS, CDR2 FNYEAQ. This CDR3 region has 15 residues. Trimming pared 1 base from V and 0 bases from J, leaving 9 bases between. The CDR3 DNA sequence: TGTGCCAGCAGCTTAGGTGTAGCAATGAACACTGAAGCTTTCTTT. Translating gives CASSLGVAMNTEAFF.

This chain links TRBV6-5 with TRBJ1-4; 10 bases fit TRBD1. V dropped 6 bases and J dropped 8; count of bases not matched to a gene: 6. Germline V lookup: CDR1 MNHEY, CDR2 SVGAGI. CDR3 length: 14 residues. CDR3 sequence (DNA): TGTGCCAGCAGCCAGACAGGGGGCAGGGAAAAACTGTTTTTT. Residues: CASSQTGGREKLFF.

The V call is TRBV6-2 or TRBV6-3, the J call TRBJ2-6; D not certain. The CDR3 sequence is 16 residues long. Germline CDR1 MNHEY, CDR2 SVGEGT. The V and J ends lost 5 bases and 0 bases respectively, with 11 bases between them. The DNA for the CDR3 is TGTGCCAGCAGTCCCTTAGTTACCTCTGGGGCCAACGTCCTGACTTTC. As protein: CASSPLVTSGANVLTF.

In regard to this clone: Other DNA sequences within the sample encode an identical CDR3. DNA of the CDR3: TGTGCCAGCAGCGTACAGGGGGCCTCCTACGAGCAGTACTTC. It is translated as CASSVQGASYEQYF. This chain connects TRBV9 to TRBJ2-7; 8 nucleotides match TRBD1. This CDR3 spans 14 amino acids. Germline V gives CDR1 SGDLS, CDR2 YYNGEE. Losses at the gene ends were 1 base for V and 0 bases for J; bases not matched to a gene: 0.

The chain uses TRBV28 and TRBJ2-7; D is perhaps TRBD2 (6 bases). This CDR3 contains 13 residues. Deletions cut 5 bases from V and 1 base from J, with 9 bases between. The germline gives CDR1 MDHEN, CDR2 SYDVKM. The chain's CDR3 is CASSLGGSYEQYF. CDR3 sequence (DNA): TGTGCCAGCAGTCTTGGGGGGTCCTACGAGCAGTACTTC.

This clone was seen only once. V usage is TRBV6-2 or TRBV6-3 and J usage is TRBJ2-1, with a tentative D call TRBD2 (7 bases). This CDR3 has 16 amino acids. Germline lookup yields CDR1 MNHEY and CDR2 SVGEGT. V gave up 5 bases and J gave up 8 bases, with 22 bases separating them. CDR3 DNA sequence: TGTGCCAGCAGTGGCGGGGAGGGGGTCCGGACGTATGAGCAGTTCTTC. Protein sequence: CASSGGEGVRTYEQFF.

This clone has more than one count but fewer than ten. The V gene is TRBV6-5, the J gene TRBJ1-5; D not certain. Germline assignment: CDR1 MNHEY and CDR2 SVGAGI. Trimming stripped 5 bases from V and 3 bases from J, with 11 bases between. This CDR3 is built from 14 residues. CDR3 nucleotide sequence: TGTGCCAGCAGTCGCGAGGCTCACAATCAGCCCCAGCATTTT. Translation: CASSREAHNQPQHF.

A word on this clone: A read error may produce the germline difference seen at one junction end. The CDR3 sequence: CATSRKEGQAVF. The CDR3 region has the DNA TGTGCCACCAGCAGAAAGGAGGGACAGGCCGTCTTC. V usage is TRBV15 and J usage is TRBJ2-7, with 8 bases fitting TRBD1. CDR1 is LNHNV and CDR2 is YYDKDF in the germline V gene (reference sequence). The CDR3 has 12 residues.

V is TRBV5-4 and J is TRBJ1-4; D remains unclear. Germline values: CDR1 SGHNT, CDR2 YYREEE (reference sequence). V lost 0 bases, J lost 0 bases, and 6 bases lay in between. This CDR3 comprises 15 residues. The DNA of the CDR3 is TGTGCCAGCAGCTTGGGATCAGCAACTAATGAAAAACTGTTTTTT. The encoded protein is CASSLGSATNEKLFF. The whole variable domain, remainder taken from reference TRBV5-4 and TRBJ1-4, is ETGVTQSPTHLIKTRGQQVTLRCSSQSGHNTVSWYQQALGQGPQFIFQYYREEENGRGNFPPRFSGLQFPNYSSELNVNALELDDSALYLCASSLGSATNEKLFFGSGTQLSVL.